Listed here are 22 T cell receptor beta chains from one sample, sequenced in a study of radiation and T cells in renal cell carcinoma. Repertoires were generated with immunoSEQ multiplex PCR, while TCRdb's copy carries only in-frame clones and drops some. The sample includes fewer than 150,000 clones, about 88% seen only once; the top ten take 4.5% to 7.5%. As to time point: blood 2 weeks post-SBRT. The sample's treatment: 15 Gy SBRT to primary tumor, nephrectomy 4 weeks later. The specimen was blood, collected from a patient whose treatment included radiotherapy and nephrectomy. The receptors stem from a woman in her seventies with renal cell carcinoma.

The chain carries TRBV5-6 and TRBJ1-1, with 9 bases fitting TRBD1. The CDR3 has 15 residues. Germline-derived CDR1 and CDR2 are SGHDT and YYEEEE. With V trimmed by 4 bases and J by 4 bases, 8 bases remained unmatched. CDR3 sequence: CASSLSDRGITEAFF. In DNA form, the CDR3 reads TGTGCCAGCAGCCTATCGGACAGGGGAATCACTGAAGCTTTCTTT.

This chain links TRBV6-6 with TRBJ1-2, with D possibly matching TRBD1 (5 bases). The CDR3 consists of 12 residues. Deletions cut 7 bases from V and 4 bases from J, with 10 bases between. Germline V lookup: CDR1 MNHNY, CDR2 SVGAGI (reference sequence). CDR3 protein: CASMGGGYGYTF. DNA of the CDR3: TGTGCCAGCATGGGGGGTGGCTATGGCTACACCTTC.

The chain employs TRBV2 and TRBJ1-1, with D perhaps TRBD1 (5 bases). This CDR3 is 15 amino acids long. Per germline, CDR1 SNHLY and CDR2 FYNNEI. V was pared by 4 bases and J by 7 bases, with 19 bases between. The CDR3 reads CASSGTSRRVGEAFF. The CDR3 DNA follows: TGTGCCAGCAGTGGGACATCAAGGAGGGTTGGTGAAGCTTTCTTT.

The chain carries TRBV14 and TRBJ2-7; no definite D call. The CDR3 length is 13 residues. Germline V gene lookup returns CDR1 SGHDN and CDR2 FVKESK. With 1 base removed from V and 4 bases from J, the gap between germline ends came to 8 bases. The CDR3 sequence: CASSQALGYEQYF. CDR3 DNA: TGTGCCAGCAGCCAAGCCCTGGGGTACGAGCAGTACTTC.

CDR3: CASTPGGLNTYEQYF. CDR3 DNA: TGTGCCAGCACCCCGGGGGGACTTAATACCTACGAGCAGTACTTC. The V and J genes are TRBV6-5 and TRBJ2-7, with 7 bases that match TRBD2. Germline CDR1 MNHEY, CDR2 SVGAGI. With V trimmed by 7 bases and J by 2 bases, 11 bases remained unmatched. This CDR3 spans 15 amino acids.

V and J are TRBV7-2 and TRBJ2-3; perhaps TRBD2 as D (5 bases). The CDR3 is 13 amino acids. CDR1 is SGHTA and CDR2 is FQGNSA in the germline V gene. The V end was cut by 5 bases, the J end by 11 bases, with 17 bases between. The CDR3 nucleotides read TGTGCCAGCAGCCCCACAGATTGGAGGAAGCAGTATTTT. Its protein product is CASSPTDWRKQYF.

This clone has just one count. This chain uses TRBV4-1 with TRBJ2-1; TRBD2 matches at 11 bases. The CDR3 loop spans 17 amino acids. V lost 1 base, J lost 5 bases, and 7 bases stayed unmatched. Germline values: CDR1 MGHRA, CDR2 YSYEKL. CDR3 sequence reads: CASSQGRLAGSHNEQFF. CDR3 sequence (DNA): TGCGCCAGCAGCCAAGGACGACTAGCGGGATCACACAATGAGCAGTTCTTC.

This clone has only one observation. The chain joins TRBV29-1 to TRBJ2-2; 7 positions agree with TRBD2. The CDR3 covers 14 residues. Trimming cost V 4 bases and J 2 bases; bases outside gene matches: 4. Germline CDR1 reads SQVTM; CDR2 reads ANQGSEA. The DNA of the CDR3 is TGCAGCGTTGCCCGGGGGGACAACACCGGGGAGCTGTTTTTT. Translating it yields CSVARGDNTGELFF.

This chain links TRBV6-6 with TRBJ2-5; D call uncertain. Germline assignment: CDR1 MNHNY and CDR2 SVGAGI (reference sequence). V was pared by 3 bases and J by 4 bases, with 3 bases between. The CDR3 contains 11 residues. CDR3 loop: CASSYRETQYF. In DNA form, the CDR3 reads TGTGCCAGCAGTTATCGAGAGACCCAGTACTTC.

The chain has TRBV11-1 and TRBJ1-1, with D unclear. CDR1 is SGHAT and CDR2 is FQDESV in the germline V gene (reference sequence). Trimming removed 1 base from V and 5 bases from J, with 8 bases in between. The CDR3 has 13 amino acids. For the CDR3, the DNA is TGTGCCAGCAGCTTAGGCGGACGGACTGAAGCTTTCTTT. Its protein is CASSLGGRTEAFF.

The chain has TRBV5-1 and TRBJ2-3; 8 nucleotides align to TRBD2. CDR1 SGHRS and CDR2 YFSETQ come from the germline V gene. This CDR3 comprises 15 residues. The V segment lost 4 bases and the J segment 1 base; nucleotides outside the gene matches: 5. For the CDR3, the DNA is TGCGCCAGCAGCCCCTCGGGGGGGGGCACAGATACGCAGTATTTT. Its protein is CASSPSGGGTDTQYF.

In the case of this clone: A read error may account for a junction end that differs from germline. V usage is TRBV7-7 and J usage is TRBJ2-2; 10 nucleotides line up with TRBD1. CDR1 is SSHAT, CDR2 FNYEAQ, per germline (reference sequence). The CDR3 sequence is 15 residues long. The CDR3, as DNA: TGTGCTAGCAGCTCCGGACAGGGGGGCACCGGGGAGCTGTTTTTT. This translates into CASSSGQGGTGELFF.

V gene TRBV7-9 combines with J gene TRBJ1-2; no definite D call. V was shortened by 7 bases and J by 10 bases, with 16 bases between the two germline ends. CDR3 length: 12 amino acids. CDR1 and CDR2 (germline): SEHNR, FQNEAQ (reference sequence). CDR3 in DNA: TGTGCCAGCACCCGGTCGCAGGAGGCCTACACCTTC. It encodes CASTRSQEAYTF.

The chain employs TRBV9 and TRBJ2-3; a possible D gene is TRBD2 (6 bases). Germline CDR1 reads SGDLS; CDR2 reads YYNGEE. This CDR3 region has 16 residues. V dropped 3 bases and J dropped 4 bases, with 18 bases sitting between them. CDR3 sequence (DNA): TGTGCCAGCAGCGCGGGTACTAGCTTCCATCCAGATACGCAGTATTTT. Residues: CASSAGTSFHPDTQYF.

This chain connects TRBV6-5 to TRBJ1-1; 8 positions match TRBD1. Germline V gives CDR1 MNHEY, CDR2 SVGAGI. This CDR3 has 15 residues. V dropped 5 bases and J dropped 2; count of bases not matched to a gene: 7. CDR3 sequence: CASSTRTGTNTEAFF. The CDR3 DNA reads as TGTGCCAGCAGTACACGGACAGGGACCAACACTGAAGCTTTCTTT.

The CDR3 region is CASSASGHTDTQYF. CDR3 DNA: TGTGCCAGCAGTGCTTCGGGGCACACAGATACGCAGTATTTT. This sequence joins TRBV6-1 and TRBJ2-3; D assignment may be TRBD1 or TRBD2 (5 bases each). V dropped 4 bases and J dropped 2 bases, with 10 bases sitting between them. CDR3 length: 14 amino acids. CDR1 and CDR2 (germline): MNHNS, SASEGT.

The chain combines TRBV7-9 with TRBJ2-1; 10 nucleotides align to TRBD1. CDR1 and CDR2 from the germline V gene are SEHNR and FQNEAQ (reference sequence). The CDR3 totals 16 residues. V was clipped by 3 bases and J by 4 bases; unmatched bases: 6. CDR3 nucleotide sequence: TGTGCCAGCAGCTTCCTTCCGGGACAGGGGTACAATGAGCAGTTCTTC. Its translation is CASSFLPGQGYNEQFF.

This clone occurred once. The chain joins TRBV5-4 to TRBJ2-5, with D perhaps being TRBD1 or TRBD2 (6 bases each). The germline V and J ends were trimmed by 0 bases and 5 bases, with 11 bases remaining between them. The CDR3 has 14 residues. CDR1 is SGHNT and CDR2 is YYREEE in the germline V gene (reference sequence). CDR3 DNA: TGTGCCAGCAGCTTGGCCGGGGGCTCGGAGACCCAGTACTTC. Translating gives CASSLAGGSETQYF. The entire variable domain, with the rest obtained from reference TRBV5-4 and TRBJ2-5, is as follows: ETGVTQSPTHLIKTRGQQVTLRCSSQSGHNTVSWYQQALGQGPQFIFQYYREEENGRGNFPPRFSGLQFPNYSSELNVNALELDDSALYLCASSLAGGSETQYFGPGTRLLVL.

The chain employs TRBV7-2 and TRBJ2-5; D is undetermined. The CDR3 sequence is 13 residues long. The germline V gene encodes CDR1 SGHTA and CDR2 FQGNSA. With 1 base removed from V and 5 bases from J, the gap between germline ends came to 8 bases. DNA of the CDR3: TGTGCCAGCAGCTTAGTTAGCCTGGAGACCCAGTACTTC. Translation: CASSLVSLETQYF.

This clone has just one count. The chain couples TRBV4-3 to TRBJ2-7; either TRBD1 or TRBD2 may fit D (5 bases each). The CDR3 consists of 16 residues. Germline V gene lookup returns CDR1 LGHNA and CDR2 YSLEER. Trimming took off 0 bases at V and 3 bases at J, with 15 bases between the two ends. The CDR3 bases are TGCGCCAGCAGCCAAGATCTCAGCGACAGCGGCTACGAGCAGTACTTC. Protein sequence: CASSQDLSDSGYEQYF.

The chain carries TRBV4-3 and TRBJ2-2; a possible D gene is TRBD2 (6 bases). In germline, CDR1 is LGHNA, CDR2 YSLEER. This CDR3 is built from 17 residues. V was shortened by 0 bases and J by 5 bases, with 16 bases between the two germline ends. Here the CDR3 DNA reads TGCGCCAGCAGCCAAGAGTCGGCGGGGATGGCGACCGGGGAGCTGTTTTTT. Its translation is CASSQESAGMATGELFF.

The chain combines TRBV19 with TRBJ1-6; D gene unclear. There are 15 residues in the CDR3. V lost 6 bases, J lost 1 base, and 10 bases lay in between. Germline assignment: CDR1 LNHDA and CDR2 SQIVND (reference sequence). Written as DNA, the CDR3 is TGTGCCAGTAGGCCAAAGGGTTCCTATAATTCACCCCTCCACTTT. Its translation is CASRPKGSYNSPLHF.